Shown below are 22 T cell receptor beta chains from a single sample sequenced in a study of blood T cell repertoires in COVID-19. Measured with immunoSEQ multiplex PCR; TCRdb has only the in-frame clones, and not every one. The profile shows fewer than 85,000 clones, around 90% of them singletons. Sequencing was performed on peripheral blood. The receptors shown here come from a human donor in a cohort sampled during active COVID-19.

This chain connects TRBV6-5 to TRBJ1-1; no clear D gene. Trimming took off 6 bases at V and 4 bases at J, with 15 bases between the two ends. The CDR3 extends over 14 amino acids. CDR1 MNHEY and CDR2 SVGAGI come from the germline V gene. The CDR3 protein is CASSPGLLSTEAFF. The CDR3 nucleotides are TGTGCCAGCAGCCCCGGGTTGTTGAGCACTGAAGCTTTCTTT.

V gene TRBV7-2 combines with J gene TRBJ1-1; D is unclear. V shed 0 bases and J shed 1 base, with 3 bases lying between them. CDR3 size: 13 residues. Germline V gene lookup returns CDR1 SGHTA and CDR2 FQGNSA. This chain's CDR3 is CASSLAQNTEAFF. CDR3 coding DNA: TGTGCCAGCAGCTTAGCCCAGAACACTGAAGCTTTCTTT.

CDR3 nucleotides: TGCGCCAGCAGCTTGACATCAGGGTACAACTATGGCTACACCTTC. Protein product: CASSLTSGYNYGYTF. The chain links TRBV5-1 to TRBJ1-2; tentative D call: TRBD1 (5 bases). Between the trimmed V and J ends, which lost 1 base and 2 bases, there was a span of 12 bases. From germline, CDR1 is SGHRS and CDR2 YFSETQ. CDR3 length: 15 residues.

The chain recombines TRBV2 with TRBJ2-7; D gene uncertain. Germline-derived CDR1 and CDR2 are SNHLY and FYNNEI. This CDR3 has 15 residues. Trimming pared 0 bases from V and 0 bases from J, leaving 9 bases between. The DNA for the CDR3 is TGTGCCAGCAGTGAAGCGAGTCCGAGCTCCTACGAGCAGTACTTC. Amino acid sequence: CASSEASPSSYEQYF.

The chain has TRBV10-2 and TRBJ2-7; 7 bases map to TRBD1. This CDR3 is 17 amino acids long. CDR1 WSHSY and CDR2 SAAADI come from the germline V gene. V lost 3 bases and J lost 2; bases outside the gene matches: 13. The CDR3 sequence: CASSDSGTVPGPYEQYF. As DNA, the CDR3 is TGCGCCAGCAGTGACTCGGGGACAGTCCCTGGTCCCTACGAGCAGTACTTC.

The chain uses TRBV11-2 and TRBJ2-7; 8 positions agree with TRBD2. Germline V gene lookup returns CDR1 SGHAT and CDR2 FQNNGV. After removal of 5 bases from V and 5 bases from J, the junction contained 11 bases not matched to a gene. CDR3 size: 15 residues. In nucleotides, the CDR3 is TGTGCCAGCAGCGCCGTTTCGGGGGGGTCCCACGAGCAGTACTTC. It translates to CASSAVSGGSHEQYF.

The J gene is TRBJ2-7, the V gene TRBV20-1; 9 bases are a match to TRBD1. There are 17 residues in the CDR3. Germline CDR1 reads DFQATT; CDR2 reads SNEGSKA (reference sequence). V shed 3 bases and J 0 bases; nucleotides not matched to a gene: 12. The DNA for the CDR3 is TGCAGTGCTAGTGGATTTCCGGGACAGGGCCTCTCCTACGAGCAGTACTTC. It is translated as CSASGFPGQGLSYEQYF.

The CDR3 region has the DNA TGTGCCAGCGGCTCCGGGACAGGGGCCTTCACTGAAGCTTTCTTT. It encodes CASGSGTGAFTEAFF. This chain links TRBV6-5 with TRBJ1-1, with 10 bases fitting TRBD1. J gave up 4 bases and V 8 bases, and 10 bases lay outside the gene matches. This CDR3 comprises 15 residues. The germline V gene has CDR1 MNHEY and CDR2 SVGAGI.

The rearrangement joins TRBV7-3 to TRBJ2-7; TRBD1 matches at 8 bases. CDR1 and CDR2 from the germline V gene are SGHTA and FQGTGA. V lost 5 bases and J lost 3; bases outside the gene matches: 3. This CDR3 spans 13 amino acids. CDR3 amino acids: CASSTTGGYEQYF. CDR3 DNA sequence: TGTGCCAGCAGCACCACAGGGGGCTACGAGCAGTACTTC.

The table lists this clone with a count of one. V and J are TRBV30 and TRBJ1-2; no clear D. Germline CDR1 reads GTSNPN; CDR2 reads SVGIG (reference sequence). The CDR3 is 10 amino acids. V gave up 5 bases and J gave up 7 bases, with 8 bases separating them. The chain's CDR3 is CAWVAVGYTF. For the CDR3, the DNA is TGTGCCTGGGTGGCGGTTGGCTACACCTTC.

The chain joins TRBV27 to TRBJ2-1, with D tentatively TRBD1 (6 bases). Germline V CDR1 and CDR2: MNHEY, SMNVEV (reference sequence). The CDR3 loop spans 13 amino acids. Trimming stripped 2 bases from V and 8 bases from J, with 10 bases between. The CDR3 loop reads CASSLNRAHEQFF. DNA of the CDR3: TGTGCCAGCAGTTTAAACAGGGCTCATGAGCAGTTCTTC.

V gene TRBV12-3 or TRBV12-4 combines with J gene TRBJ1-3, with D maybe TRBD1 (5 bases). The CDR3 runs 13 residues. V lost 4 bases to trimming and J lost 3 bases, with 7 bases between them. CDR3 in amino acids: CASSWGVGNTIYF. CDR3 coding DNA: TGTGCCAGCAGTTGGGGGGTTGGAAACACCATATATTTT.

The chain carries TRBV28 and TRBJ2-7; TRBD1 matches 8 bases. Germline V gene sequence: CDR1 MDHEN, CDR2 SYDVKM. This CDR3 region has 13 residues. Unmatched junction bases numbered 9, after V lost 8 bases and J lost 6 bases. The CDR3 nucleotides are TGTGCCAGCGGGGCCCCAGGGGGCGGCGAGCAGTACTTC. It codes for CASGAPGGGEQYF.

The chain carries TRBV2 and TRBJ1-5; D not resolved. The CDR3 is 15 amino acids. Trimming cost V 4 bases and J 2 bases, with 12 bases left between them. CDR1 is SNHLY and CDR2 is FYNNEI in the germline V gene. CDR3: CASSAEFGGNQPQHF. The CDR3 coding sequence is TGTGCCAGCAGTGCGGAATTCGGGGGCAATCAGCCCCAGCATTTT.

V usage is TRBV10-1 and J usage is TRBJ1-1; 8 nucleotides line up with TRBD1. Unmatched junction bases numbered 13, after V lost 5 bases and J lost 5 bases. The CDR3 totals 16 residues. The germline CDR1 and CDR2 sequences are WNHNN and SYGVQD (reference sequence). CDR3 bases: TGCGCCAGCAGTCGTGTTCGACAGGGGAGGAGTACTGAAGCTTTCTTT. Protein: CASSRVRQGRSTEAFF.

The chain joins TRBV4-1 to TRBJ1-5; no clear D gene. The CDR3 loop spans 14 amino acids. Between the trimmed V and J ends, which lost 0 bases and 6 bases, there was a span of 9 bases. Germline CDR1 is MGHRA and CDR2 is YSYEKL. The CDR3, as DNA: TGCGCCAGCAGCCAAGATGGTGAGGGTCAGCCCCAGCATTTT. The encoded protein is CASSQDGEGQPQHF.

The chain has TRBV6-6 and TRBJ1-5, with unresolved D. CDR3 size: 17 residues. V shed 5 bases and J shed 5 bases, with 22 bases lying between them. CDR1 and CDR2 (germline): MNHNY, SVGAGI (reference sequence). The CDR3 nucleotides read TGTGCCAGCAGTCCCTCCCCCTTTGGCGGGATGGATCAGCCCCAGCATTTT. This translates into CASSPSPFGGMDQPQHF.

The rearrangement links TRBV21-1 to TRBJ2-4; the table calls TRBD1, which could not be checked here. TRBV21-1 is a documented pseudogene. The CDR3 consists of 15 residues. Here the CDR3 DNA reads TGTGCCAGCAGCAAACGAACAGGGGCCAAAAACATTCAGTACTTC. It codes for CASSKRTGAKNIQYF.

This chain connects TRBV6-5 to TRBJ2-1; perhaps TRBD2 as D (7 bases). Germline V CDR1 and CDR2: MNHEY, SVGAGI. The CDR3 has 14 residues. Trimming pared 7 bases from V and 10 bases from J, leaving 20 bases between. In DNA, the CDR3 is TGTGCCAGCACCCCCGGCGAGGGGGAGGGGGAGCAGTTCTTC. Its protein is CASTPGEGEGEQFF.

The chain employs TRBV4-2 and TRBJ1-1, with a tentative D call TRBD1 (6 bases). CDR1 and CDR2 (germline): LGHNA, YNFKEQ. The CDR3 is 13 residues long. Trimming left V 11 bases short and J 4 bases short, with 17 bases between. The CDR3 sequence is CAVLQGEGTEAFF. DNA for the CDR3: TGTGCCGTCCTACAGGGCGAGGGCACTGAAGCTTTCTTT.

The DNA for the CDR3 is TGTGCCAGCAGCCCCCCGGGGACTAGGAGAAACTACGAGCAGTACTTC. Translated: CASSPPGTRRNYEQYF. The chain has TRBV7-9 and TRBJ2-7; TRBD2 agrees at 8 bases. Per the germline V gene, CDR1 is SEHNR and CDR2 is FQNEAQ (reference sequence). Trimming cost V 5 bases and J 3 bases; bases outside gene matches: 12. There are 16 residues in the CDR3.

This chain's CDR3 is CASSEEGVSNQPQHF. CDR3 sequence (DNA): TGTGCCAGCAGTGAAGAAGGGGTTAGCAATCAGCCCCAGCATTTT. The chain couples TRBV2 to TRBJ1-5; TRBD1 might be the D (5 bases). V was trimmed by 1 base and J by 0 bases, leaving 7 bases between them. This CDR3 region has 15 residues. From germline, CDR1 is SNHLY and CDR2 FYNNEI.